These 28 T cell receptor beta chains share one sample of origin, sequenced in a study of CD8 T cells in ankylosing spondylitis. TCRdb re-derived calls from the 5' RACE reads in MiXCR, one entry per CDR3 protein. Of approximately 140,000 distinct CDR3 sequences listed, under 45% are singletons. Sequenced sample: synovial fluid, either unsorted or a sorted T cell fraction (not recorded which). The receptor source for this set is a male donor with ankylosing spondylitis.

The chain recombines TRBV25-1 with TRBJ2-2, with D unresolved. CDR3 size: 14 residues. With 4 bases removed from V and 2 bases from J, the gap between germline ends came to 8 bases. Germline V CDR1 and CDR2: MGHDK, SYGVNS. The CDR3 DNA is TGTGCCAGCAGTGCAGACGGAAACACCGGGGAGCTGTTTTTT. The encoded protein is CASSADGNTGELFF.

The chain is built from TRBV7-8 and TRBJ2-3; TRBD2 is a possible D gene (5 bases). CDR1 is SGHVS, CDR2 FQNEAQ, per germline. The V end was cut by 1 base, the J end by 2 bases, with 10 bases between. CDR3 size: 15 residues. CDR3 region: CASSLGVRATDTQYF. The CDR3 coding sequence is TGTGCCAGCAGCTTAGGGGTGCGGGCCACAGATACGCAGTATTTT.

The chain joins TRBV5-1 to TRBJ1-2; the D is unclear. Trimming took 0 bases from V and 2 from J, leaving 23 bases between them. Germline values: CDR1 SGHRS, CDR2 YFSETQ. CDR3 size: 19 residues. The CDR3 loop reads CASSLAPGRPPGTNYGYTF. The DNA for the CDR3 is TGCGCCAGCAGCTTGGCCCCAGGACGACCGCCTGGTACCAACTATGGCTACACCTTC.

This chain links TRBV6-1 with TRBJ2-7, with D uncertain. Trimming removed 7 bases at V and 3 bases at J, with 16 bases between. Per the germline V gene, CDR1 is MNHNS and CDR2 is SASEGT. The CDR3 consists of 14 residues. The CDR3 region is CASIPEEGYYEQYF. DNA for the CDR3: TGTGCCAGCATCCCAGAGGAAGGGTACTACGAGCAGTACTTC.

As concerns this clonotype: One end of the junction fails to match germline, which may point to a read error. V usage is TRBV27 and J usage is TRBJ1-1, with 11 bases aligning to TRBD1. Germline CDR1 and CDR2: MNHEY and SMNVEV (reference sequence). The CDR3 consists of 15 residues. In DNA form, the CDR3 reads TGTGCCAGCAGTTTGGGGGACAGGGGGTACACTGAAGTTTTCTTT. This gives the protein CASSLGDRGYTEVFF.

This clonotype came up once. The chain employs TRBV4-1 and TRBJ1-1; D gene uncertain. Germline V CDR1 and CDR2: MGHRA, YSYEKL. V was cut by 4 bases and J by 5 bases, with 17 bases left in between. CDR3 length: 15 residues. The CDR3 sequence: CASSPNPQWRTEAFF. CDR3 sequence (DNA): TGCGCCAGCAGCCCAAACCCCCAGTGGCGGACTGAAGCTTTCTTT.

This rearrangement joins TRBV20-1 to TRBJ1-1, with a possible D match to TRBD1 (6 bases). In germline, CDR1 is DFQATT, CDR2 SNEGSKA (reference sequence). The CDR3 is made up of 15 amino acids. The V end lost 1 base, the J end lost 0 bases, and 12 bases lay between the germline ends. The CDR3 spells CSARAGQFMNTEAFF. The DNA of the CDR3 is TGCAGTGCTAGAGCCGGACAGTTCATGAACACTGAAGCTTTCTTT.

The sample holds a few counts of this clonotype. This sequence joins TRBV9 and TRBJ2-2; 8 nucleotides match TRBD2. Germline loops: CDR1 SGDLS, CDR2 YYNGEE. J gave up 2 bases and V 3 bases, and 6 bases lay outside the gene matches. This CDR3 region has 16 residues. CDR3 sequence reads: CASSEERESNTGELFF. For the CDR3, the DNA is TGTGCCAGCAGCGAAGAGCGGGAGAGTAACACCGGGGAGCTGTTTTTT.

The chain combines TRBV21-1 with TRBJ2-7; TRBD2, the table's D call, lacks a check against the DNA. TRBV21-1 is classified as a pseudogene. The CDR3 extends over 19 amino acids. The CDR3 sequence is CASSKALLFVDRTSEGRYF. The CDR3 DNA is TGTGCCAGCAGCAAAGCGCTTTTGTTCGTGGATAGGACTAGCGAGGGGAGGTACTTC.

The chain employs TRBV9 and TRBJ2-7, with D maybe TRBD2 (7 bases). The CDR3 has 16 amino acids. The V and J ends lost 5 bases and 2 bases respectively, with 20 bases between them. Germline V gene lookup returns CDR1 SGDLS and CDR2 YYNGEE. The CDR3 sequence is CASSRGGPFWTYEQYF. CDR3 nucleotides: TGTGCCAGCAGTAGGGGGGGTCCGTTCTGGACCTACGAGCAGTACTTC.

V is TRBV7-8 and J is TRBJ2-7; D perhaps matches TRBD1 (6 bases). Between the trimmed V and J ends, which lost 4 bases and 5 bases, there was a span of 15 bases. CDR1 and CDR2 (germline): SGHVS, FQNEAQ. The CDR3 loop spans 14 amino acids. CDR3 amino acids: CASSSIGTPHEQYF. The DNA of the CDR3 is TGTGCCAGCAGCTCAATTGGGACACCCCACGAGCAGTACTTC.

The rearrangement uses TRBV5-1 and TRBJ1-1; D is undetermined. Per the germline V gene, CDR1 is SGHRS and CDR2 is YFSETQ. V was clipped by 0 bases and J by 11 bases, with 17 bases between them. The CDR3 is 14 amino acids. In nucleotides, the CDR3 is TGCGCCAGCAGCTTGGTATCACGGACGTGGAGGGCTTTCTTT. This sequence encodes CASSLVSRTWRAFF.

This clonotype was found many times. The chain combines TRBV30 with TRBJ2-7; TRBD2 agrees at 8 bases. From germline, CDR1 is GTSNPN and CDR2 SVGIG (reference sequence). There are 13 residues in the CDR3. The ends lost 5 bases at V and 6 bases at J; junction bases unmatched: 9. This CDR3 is CAWASSGKSEQYF. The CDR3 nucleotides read TGTGCCTGGGCGAGTAGCGGGAAGAGCGAGCAGTACTTC.

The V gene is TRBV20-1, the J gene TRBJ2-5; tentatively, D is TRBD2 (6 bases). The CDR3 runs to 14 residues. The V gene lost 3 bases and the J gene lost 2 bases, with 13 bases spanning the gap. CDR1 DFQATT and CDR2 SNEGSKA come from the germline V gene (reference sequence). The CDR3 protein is CSARGGREQETQYF. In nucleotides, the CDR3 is TGCAGTGCTAGGGGGGGTCGAGAACAAGAGACCCAGTACTTC.

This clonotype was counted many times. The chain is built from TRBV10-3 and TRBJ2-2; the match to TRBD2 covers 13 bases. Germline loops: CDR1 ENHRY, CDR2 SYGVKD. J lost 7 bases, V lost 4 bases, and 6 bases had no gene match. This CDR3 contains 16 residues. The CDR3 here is CAISAPGLAGDGELFF. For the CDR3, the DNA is TGTGCCATCAGTGCCCCCGGACTAGCGGGGGACGGGGAGCTGTTTTTT.

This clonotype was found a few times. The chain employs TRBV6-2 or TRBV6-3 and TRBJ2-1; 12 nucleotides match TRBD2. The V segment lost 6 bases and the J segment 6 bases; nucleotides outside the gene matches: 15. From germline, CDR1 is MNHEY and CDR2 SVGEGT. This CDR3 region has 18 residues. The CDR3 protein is CASSQTELAGGQINEQFF. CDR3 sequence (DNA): TGTGCCAGCAGCCAGACAGAGCTAGCGGGAGGGCAAATCAATGAGCAGTTCTTC.

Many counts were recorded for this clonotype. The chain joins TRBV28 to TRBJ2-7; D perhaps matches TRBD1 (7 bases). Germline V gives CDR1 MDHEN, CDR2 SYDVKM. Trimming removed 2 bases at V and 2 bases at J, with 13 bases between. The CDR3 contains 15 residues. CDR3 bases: TGTGCCAGCAGTTTAGGGGGGACAGCCGCCTACGAGCAGTACTTC. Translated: CASSLGGTAAYEQYF.

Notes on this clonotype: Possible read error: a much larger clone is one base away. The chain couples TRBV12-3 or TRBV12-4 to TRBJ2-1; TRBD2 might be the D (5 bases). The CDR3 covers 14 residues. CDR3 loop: CASSIGFGVNERFF. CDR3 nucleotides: TGTGCCAGCTCGATCGGGTTCGGGGTCAATGAGCGGTTCTTC.

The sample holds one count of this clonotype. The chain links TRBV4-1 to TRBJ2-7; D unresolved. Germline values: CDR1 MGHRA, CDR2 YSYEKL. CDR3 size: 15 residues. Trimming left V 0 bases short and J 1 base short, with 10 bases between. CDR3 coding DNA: TGCGCCAGCAGCCAAGAATCTGCTAATTCCTACGAGCAGTACTTC. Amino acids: CASSQESANSYEQYF.

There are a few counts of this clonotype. CDR3 coding DNA: TGCGCCAGCAGGTTAACAGGGTTTGGACAATATGAGCAGTTCTTC. Its translation is CASRLTGFGQYEQFF. The rearrangement links TRBV5-1 to TRBJ2-1; D may be TRBD1 (6 bases). The V gene's germline CDR1 is SGHRS and CDR2 YFSETQ. There are 15 residues in the CDR3. Between the trimmed V and J ends, which lost 5 bases and 8 bases, there was a span of 20 bases.

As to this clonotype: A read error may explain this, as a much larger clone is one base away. In DNA, the CDR3 is TGTGACAGCAGTTACTCGATGGGGGATAACACCGGGGAGCTGTTTTTT. Amino acid sequence: CDSSYSMGDNTGELFF. The rearrangement uses TRBV6-5 and TRBJ2-2; the D gene could be TRBD1 or TRBD2 (5 bases each). CDR1 and CDR2 (germline): MNHEY, SVGAGI. There are 16 residues in the CDR3.

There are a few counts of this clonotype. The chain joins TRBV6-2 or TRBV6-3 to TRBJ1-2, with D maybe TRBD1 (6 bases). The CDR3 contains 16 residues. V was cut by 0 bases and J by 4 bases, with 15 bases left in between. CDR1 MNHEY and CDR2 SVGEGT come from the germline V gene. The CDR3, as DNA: TGTGCCAGCAGTTACTCCGACGACAGGAGCCGCTATGGCTACACCTTC. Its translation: CASSYSDDRSRYGYTF.

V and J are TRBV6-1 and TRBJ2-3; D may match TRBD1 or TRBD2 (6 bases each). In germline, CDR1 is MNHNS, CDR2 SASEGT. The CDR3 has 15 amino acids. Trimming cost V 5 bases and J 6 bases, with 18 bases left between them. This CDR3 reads CASSQGGFPLDTQYF. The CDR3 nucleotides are TGTGCCAGCAGTCAAGGGGGGTTTCCCCTCGATACGCAGTATTTT.

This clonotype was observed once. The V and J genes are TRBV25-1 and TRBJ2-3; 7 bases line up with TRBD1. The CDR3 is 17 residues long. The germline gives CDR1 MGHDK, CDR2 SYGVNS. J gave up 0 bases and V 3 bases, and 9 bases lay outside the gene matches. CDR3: CASSEEGQAASTDTQYF. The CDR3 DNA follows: TGTGCCAGCAGTGAGGAAGGACAGGCTGCTAGCACAGATACGCAGTATTTT.

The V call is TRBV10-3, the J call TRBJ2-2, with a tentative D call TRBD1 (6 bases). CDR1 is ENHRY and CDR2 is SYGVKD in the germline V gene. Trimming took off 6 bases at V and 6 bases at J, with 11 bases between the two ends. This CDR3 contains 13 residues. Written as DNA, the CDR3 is TGTGCCATCAGGAGGGGGATAGCCGGGGAGCTGTTTTTT. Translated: CAIRRGIAGELFF.

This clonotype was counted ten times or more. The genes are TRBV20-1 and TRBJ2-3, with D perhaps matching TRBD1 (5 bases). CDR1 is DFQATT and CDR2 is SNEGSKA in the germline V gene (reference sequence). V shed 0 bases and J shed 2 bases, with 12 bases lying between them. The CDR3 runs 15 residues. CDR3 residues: CSARDMRQYTDTQYF. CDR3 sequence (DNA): TGCAGTGCTAGAGATATGAGACAGTACACAGATACGCAGTATTTT.

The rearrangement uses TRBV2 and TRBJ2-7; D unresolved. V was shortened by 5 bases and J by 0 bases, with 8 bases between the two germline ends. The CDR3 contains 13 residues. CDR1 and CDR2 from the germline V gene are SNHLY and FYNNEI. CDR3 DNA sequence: TGTGCCAGCAGTCCCGTAACCTCCTACGAGCAGTACTTC. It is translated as CASSPVTSYEQYF.

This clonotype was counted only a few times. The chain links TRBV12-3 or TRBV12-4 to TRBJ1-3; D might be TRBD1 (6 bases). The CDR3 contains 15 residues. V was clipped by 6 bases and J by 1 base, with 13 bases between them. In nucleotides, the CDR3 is TGTGCCAGCAGCCCTCCGGGACATTCTGGAAACACCATATATTTT. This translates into CASSPPGHSGNTIYF.